Listed below are T cell receptor beta chains from one sample, sequenced in a study of beta chain features in type 1 diabetes. Clones were read by immunoSEQ multiplex PCR, and TCRdb kept only the in-frame ones, dropping some. The table has roughly 230,000 clones, over 8.5% seen once. Sequenced input: naive CD4+ T cells from blood. Receptors were obtained from a woman in her late teens or twenties in good health. CDR3s include the opening cysteine and the closing phenylalanine or tryptophan. D genes are given only for firm matches. Some rows mark clone size as missing; the rest say once, few, many or name a class of expanded clone.

clone_size d_call j_call v_call cdr3_nt cdr3_aa
- - TRBJ2-1 TRBV4-1 TGCGCCAGCAGCCAAGGACTAGGGTCGGGTGAGCAGTTCTTC CASSQGLGSGEQFF
- - TRBJ1-3 TRBV9 TGTGCCAGCAGCGTAGACCCTAACTCTGGAAACACCATATATTTT CASSVDPNSGNTIYF
few TRBD1 TRBJ1-2 TRBV9 TGTGCCAGCAGCGTAGGTGGACAGGGGGCTTTGAATGGCTACACCTTC CASSVGGQGALNGYTF
few - TRBJ2-7 TRBV5-1 TGCGCCAGCAGCTTGGAGGCAGGGGCACCCTACGAGCAGTACTTC CASSLEAGAPYEQYF
- - TRBJ2-7 TRBV7-8 TGTGCCAGCACCCGATTGGGGCAAACCTACGAGCAGTACTTC CASTRLGQTYEQYF
- - TRBJ1-2 TRBV7-2 TGTGCCAGCAGCTTAGAGGGCGGGGGGGCGTATGGCTACACCTTC CASSLEGGGAYGYTF
- - TRBJ2-2 TRBV28 TGTGCCAGCAGTTTCTCAGGCACCGGGGAGCTGTTTTTT CASSFSGTGELFF
- TRBD1 TRBJ1-6 TRBV7-8 TGTGCCAGCACTCTAGGGGGCGCGGGGAGCTCCTATAATTCACCCCTCCACTTT CASTLGGAGSSYNSPLHF
- TRBD1 TRBJ1-1 TRBV19 TGTGCCAGTAGTGTGGGACAGGGGGTATCGTGGACTGAAGCTTTCTTT CASSVGQGVSWTEAFF
few TRBD1 TRBJ1-6 TRBV6-6 TGTGCCAGCACGCGACAGGGTATTTCACCCCTCCACTTT CASTRQGISPLHF